This paragraph reports one TCR beta chain. This clone was picked up one time. What this receptor recognizes is not known. Per-base qualities were not stored, and no clone one base away is much larger. This sample is drawn from a study of T cell clonotyping in hematopoietic cell transplantation (dated by TCRdb to about 2021). Looking at the study overall: A total of 120 to 150 blood samples were gathered in the study from a few dozen consecutive transplant recipients along with their related donors. Patient recruitment ran from 2015 to early 2017, and follow-up continued until late 2020 or death.

Blood samples for TCR beta sequencing were given by related transplant donors. Using Nuclei Lysis Solution, genomic DNA was extracted from unfractionated peripheral blood mononuclear cells that were either fresh or cryopreserved. The junction carries 12 bases between V and J, which are trimmed by 0 bases and 8 bases respectively. In the germline V gene, CDR1 corresponds to SGDLS and CDR2 to YYNGEE. The CDR3 starts with the cysteine, ends with the phenylalanine, and has 14 residues. Only the CDR3 DNA stays, 42 bases, in frame from base 1. The immunoSEQ assay, a bias-controlled multiplex PCR with V- and J-specific primers, was used to amplify TCR beta CDR3 regions from genomic DNA. A proprietary barcode and Illumina adapter sequences were added to the CDR3 amplicons in a second PCR step. An Illumina MiSeq instrument was used for sequencing of the CDR3 libraries. Turning to the authors' computational methods: Export and quality control were handled in immunoSEQ Analyzer 3.0, while downstream analyses relied on R Bioconductor and Immunarch. Only productive rearrangements in the normalized downsampled data set were used to calculate repertoire metrics. In the normalized cohort, clonotypes with more than 5 templates were defined as pathologically expanded. The Inverse Simpson Index was used to measure repertoire diversity. To capture all clonotypes, the CMV-specificity analyses were run on the non-normalized data set. The clones in this table, taken by TCRdb from immuneACCESS, are in-frame only. Not every clone is retained; where verified, under half of the shortfall comes from an unresolved V gene, and the cause of the rest is unknown. The DNA was the basis for D and trimming; V, J and clone size are from that table. This sample has 26,000 or so clones in its table, and almost 96% of those were observed once. The ten largest account for 1.1% to 1.5% of the sample.

Overall study outcomes, separate from this receptor: Recipient repertoires showed only a small fraction of overlap with donor repertoires, and over 95% appeared de novo at the given depth. Donor and pretransplant recipient Inverse Simpson Index values predicted broader posttransplant TCR repertoire diversity. Recipient TCR diversity fell after transplant, with pathologically expanded clonotypes rising progressively from day 30 to day 180. The sample size was limited, and because cells were not sorted, the contributions of CD4 and CD8 repertoires could not be separated.

The rearranged chain carries TRBV9 and TRBJ2-1, with the D gene call left open. The sequence came from a man aged 50 to 60 in good health. Some clones in this sample may be carry-over from other donors' samples. The sequencing sample was made of peripheral blood mononuclear cells. The sequenced DNA is TGTGCCAGCAGCGTAGGTTCATATTACGATGAGCAGTTCTTC. Its translation is CASSVGSYYDEQFF. The full variable domain, completed from the reference TRBV9 and TRBJ2-1 proteins outside the CDR3, reads DSGVTQTPKHLITATGQRVTLRCSPRSGDLSVYWYQQSLDQGLQFLIQYYNGEERAKGNILERFSAQQFPDLHSELNLSSLELGDSALYFCASSVGSYYDEQFFGPGTRLTVL.